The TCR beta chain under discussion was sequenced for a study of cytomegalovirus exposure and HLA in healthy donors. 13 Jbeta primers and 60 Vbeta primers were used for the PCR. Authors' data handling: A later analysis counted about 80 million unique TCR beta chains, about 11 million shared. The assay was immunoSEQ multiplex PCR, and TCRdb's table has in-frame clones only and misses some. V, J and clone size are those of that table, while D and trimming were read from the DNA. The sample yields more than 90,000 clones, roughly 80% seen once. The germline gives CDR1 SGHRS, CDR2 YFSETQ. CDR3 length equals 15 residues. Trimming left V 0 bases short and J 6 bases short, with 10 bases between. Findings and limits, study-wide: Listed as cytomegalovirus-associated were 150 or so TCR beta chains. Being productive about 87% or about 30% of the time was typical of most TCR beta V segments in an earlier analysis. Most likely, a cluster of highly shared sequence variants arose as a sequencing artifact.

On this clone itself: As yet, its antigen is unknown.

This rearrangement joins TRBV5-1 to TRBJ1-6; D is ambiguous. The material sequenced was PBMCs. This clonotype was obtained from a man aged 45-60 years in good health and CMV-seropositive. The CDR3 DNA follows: TGCGCCAGCAGCTTGGCCGTGAGTAGTAATTCACCCCTCCACTTT. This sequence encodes CASSLAVSSNSPLHF.